The rows below give T cell receptor beta chains drawn from one sample of a study of blood T cell repertoires in COVID-19. TCRdb's copy holds only in-frame clones and misses some; the assay was immunoSEQ multiplex PCR. The sample consists of about 300,000 clones, around 83% of them appearing once. Sequencing was done on a sample of peripheral blood. The receptors originated from a woman aged 45 to 65 with acute or convalescent COVID-19. CDR3s include the opening cysteine and the closing phenylalanine or tryptophan. A D gene is named only where the DNA matches it firmly. Some rows mark clone size as missing; the rest say once, few, many or name a class of expanded clone.

size,J,D,V,CDR3,DNA
-,TRBJ2-1,TRBD2,TRBV29-1,CSVEDLGTSGRNLDDEQFF,TGCAGCGTTGAAGATCTCGGGACTAGCGGGAGAAATCTTGACGATGAGCAGTTCTTC
-,TRBJ1-1,TRBD1,TRBV11-2,CASSLTMDRESEAFF,TGTGCCAGCAGCTTAACTATGGACAGGGAGTCTGAAGCTTTCTTT
-,TRBJ2-5,-,TRBV7-3,CASSRSSQSGQETQYF,TGTGCCAGCAGCCGATCTTCCCAGAGCGGCCAAGAGACCCAGTACTTC
-,TRBJ1-1,-,TRBV29-1,CSVTSAVNTEAFF,TGCAGCGTCACAAGTGCGGTGAACACTGAAGCTTTCTTT
-,TRBJ2-2,-,TRBV27,CASNRDFNTGELFF,TGTGCCAGCAACCGGGACTTCAACACCGGGGAGCTGTTTTTT
-,TRBJ1-5,-,TRBV28,CASRRGGDQPQHF,TGTGCCAGCAGGCGAGGGGGAGATCAGCCCCAGCATTTT
-,TRBJ1-4,-,TRBV18,CASSDSVTNEKLFF,TGTGCCAGCTCCGACAGCGTAACTAATGAAAAACTGTTTTTT
-,TRBJ2-7,-,TRBV7-2,CASTTTRGAEQYF,TGTGCCAGCACCACTACTCGGGGGGCGGAGCAGTACTTC
-,TRBJ2-2,-,TRBV7-2,CASSSYTGELFF,TGTGCCAGCAGTTCGTACACCGGGGAGCTGTTTTTT
-,TRBJ1-4,TRBD1,TRBV18,CASSDPTGDEKLFF,TGTGCCAGCTCTGACCCGACAGGGGATGAAAAACTGTTTTTT
-,TRBJ1-4,TRBD1,TRBV2,CASSNRDRGPGEKLFF,TGTGCCAGCAGTAACCGGGACAGGGGGCCCGGTGAAAAACTGTTTTTT
-,TRBJ2-7,-,TRBV6-5,CASRSQGGIYEQYF,TGTGCCAGCAGAAGTCAGGGGGGTATTTACGAGCAGTACTTC
-,TRBJ1-2,TRBD1,TRBV5-1,CASSGKDRGDYGYTF,TGCGCCAGCAGCGGAAAGGACAGGGGTGACTATGGCTACACCTTC
-,TRBJ1-1,TRBD1,TRBV30,CAWSRTGGEAFF,TGTGCCTGGAGTCGGACAGGAGGTGAAGCTTTCTTT
-,TRBJ1-2,TRBD1,TRBV5-1,CASRMQGDREVGYTF,TGCGCCAGCAGGATGCAGGGGGACAGGGAGGTTGGCTACACCTTC
once,TRBJ2-3,-,TRBV7-9,CASSPRGDSYTDTQYF,TGTGCCAGCAGCCCCCGCGGAGACAGTTACACAGATACGCAGTATTTT
-,TRBJ1-1,TRBD1,TRBV5-1,CASSWTGGKNTEAFF,TGCGCCAGCAGCTGGACAGGGGGGAAGAACACTGAAGCTTTCTTT
-,TRBJ2-1,TRBD2,TRBV19,CASSPPGLADEQFF,TGTGCCAGTAGTCCCCCGGGACTAGCGGATGAGCAGTTCTTC
-,TRBJ2-1,TRBD2,TRBV7-2,CASSYVPGGPIDEQFF,TGTGCCAGCAGCTACGTACCGGGAGGGCCTATCGATGAGCAGTTCTTC
once,TRBJ1-1,TRBD1,TRBV9,CASSPDRVITEAFF,TGTGCCAGCAGCCCCGACAGGGTAATCACTGAAGCTTTCTTT
-,TRBJ2-7,-,TRBV5-6,CASSFLASFYEQYF,TGTGCCAGCAGCTTCTTGGCTAGCTTCTACGAGCAGTACTTC
-,TRBJ1-1,-,TRBV7-9,CASSSPHRENTEAFF,TGTGCCAGCAGCTCGCCCCACAGGGAGAACACTGAAGCTTTCTTT
-,TRBJ1-5,-,TRBV6-1,CASSEWQGLYSNQPQHF,TGTGCCAGCAGTGAATGGCAGGGCCTTTATAGCAATCAGCCCCAGCATTTT
-,TRBJ2-3,TRBD2,TRBV6-1,CASSEALSGGGTDTQYF,TGTGCCAGCAGTGAAGCGCTGAGCGGGGGGGGAACAGATACGCAGTATTTT
-,TRBJ2-1,TRBD2,TRBV6-1,CASSEWRGKSYNEQFF,TGTGCCAGCAGTGAATGGCGGGGGAAGTCCTACAATGAGCAGTTCTTC
-,TRBJ1-5,-,TRBV19,CASSIDLVGAYQPQHF,TGTGCCAGTAGTATAGATCTCGTCGGTGCTTATCAGCCCCAGCATTTT